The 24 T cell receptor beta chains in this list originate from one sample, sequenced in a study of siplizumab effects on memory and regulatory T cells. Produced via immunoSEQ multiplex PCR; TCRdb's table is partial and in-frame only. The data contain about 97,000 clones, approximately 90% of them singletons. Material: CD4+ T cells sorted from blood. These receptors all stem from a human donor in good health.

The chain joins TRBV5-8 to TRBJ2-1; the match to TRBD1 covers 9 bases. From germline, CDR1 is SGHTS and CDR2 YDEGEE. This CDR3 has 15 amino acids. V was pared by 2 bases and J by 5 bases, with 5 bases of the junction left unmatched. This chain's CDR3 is CASSFRDRVNNEQFF. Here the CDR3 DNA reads TGTGCCAGCAGCTTCCGGGACAGGGTCAACAATGAGCAGTTCTTC. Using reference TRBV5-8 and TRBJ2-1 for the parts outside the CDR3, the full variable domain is EAGVTQSPTHLIKTRGQQATLRCSPISGHTSVYWYQQALGLGLQFLLWYDEGEERNRGNFPPRFSGRQFPNYSSELNVNALELEDSALYLCASSFRDRVNNEQFFGPGTRLTVL.

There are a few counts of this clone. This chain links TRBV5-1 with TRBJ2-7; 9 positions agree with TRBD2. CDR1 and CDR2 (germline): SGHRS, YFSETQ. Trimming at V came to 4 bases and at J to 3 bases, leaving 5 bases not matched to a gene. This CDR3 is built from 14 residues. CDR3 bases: TGCGCCAGCAGCCAGAGACTAGCGGACTACGAGCAGTACTTC. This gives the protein CASSQRLADYEQYF.

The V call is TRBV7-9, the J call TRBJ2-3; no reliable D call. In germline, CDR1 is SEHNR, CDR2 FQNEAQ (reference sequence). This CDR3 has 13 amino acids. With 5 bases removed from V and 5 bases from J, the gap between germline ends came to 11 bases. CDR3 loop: CASSHPVGDTQYF. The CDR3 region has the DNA TGTGCCAGCAGCCACCCCGTTGGAGATACGCAGTATTTT.

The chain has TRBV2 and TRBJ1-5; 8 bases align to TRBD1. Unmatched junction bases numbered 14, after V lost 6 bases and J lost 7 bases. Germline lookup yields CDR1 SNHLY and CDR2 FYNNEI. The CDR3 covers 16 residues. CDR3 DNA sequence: TGTGCCAGCAGCCAAGCAGGGGGCGCAGAAGGACAGCCCCAGCATTTT. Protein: CASSQAGGAEGQPQHF.

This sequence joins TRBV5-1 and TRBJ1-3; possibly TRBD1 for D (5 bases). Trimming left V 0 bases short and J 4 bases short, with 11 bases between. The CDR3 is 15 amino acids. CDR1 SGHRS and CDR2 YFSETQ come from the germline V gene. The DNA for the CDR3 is TGCGCCAGCAGCTTGGGGGGCGCAGAGGGAAACACCATATATTTT. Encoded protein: CASSLGGAEGNTIYF.

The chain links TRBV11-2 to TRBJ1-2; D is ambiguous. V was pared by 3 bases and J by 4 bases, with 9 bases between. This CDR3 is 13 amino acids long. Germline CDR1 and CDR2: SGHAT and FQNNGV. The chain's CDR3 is CASSFRVGYGYTF. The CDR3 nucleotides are TGTGCCAGCAGCTTTCGGGTCGGCTATGGCTACACCTTC. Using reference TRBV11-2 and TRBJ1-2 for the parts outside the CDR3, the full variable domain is EAGVAQSPRYKIIEKRQSVAFWCNPISGHATLYWYQQILGQGPKLLIQFQNNGVVDDSQLPKDRFSAERLKGVDSTLKIQPAKLEDSAVYLCASSFRVGYGYTFGSGTRLTVV.

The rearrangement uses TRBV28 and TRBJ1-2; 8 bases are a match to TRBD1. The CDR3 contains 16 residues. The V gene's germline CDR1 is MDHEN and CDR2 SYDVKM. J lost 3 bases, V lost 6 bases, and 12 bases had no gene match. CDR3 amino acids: CASSVGGGQADYGYTF. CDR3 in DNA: TGTGCCAGCAGCGTGGGAGGGGGACAGGCAGACTATGGCTACACCTTC.

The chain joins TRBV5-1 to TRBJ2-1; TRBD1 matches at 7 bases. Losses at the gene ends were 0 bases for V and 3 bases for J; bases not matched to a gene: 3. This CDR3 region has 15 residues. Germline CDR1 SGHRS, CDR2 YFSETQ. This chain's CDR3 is CASSLGQGDYNEQFF. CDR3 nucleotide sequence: TGCGCCAGCAGCTTGGGACAGGGAGACTACAATGAGCAGTTCTTC.

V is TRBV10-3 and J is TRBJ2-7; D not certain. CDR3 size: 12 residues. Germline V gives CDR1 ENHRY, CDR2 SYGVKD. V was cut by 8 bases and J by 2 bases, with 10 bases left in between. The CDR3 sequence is CAIGKDPYEQYF. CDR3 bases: TGTGCCATCGGTAAGGACCCCTACGAGCAGTACTTC.

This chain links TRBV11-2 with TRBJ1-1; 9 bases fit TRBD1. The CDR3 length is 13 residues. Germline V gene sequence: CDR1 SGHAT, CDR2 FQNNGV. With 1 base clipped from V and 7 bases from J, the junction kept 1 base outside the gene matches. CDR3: CASSLGGQGEAFF. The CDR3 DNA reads TGTGCCAGCAGCTTAGGGGGACAGGGTGAAGCTTTCTTT.

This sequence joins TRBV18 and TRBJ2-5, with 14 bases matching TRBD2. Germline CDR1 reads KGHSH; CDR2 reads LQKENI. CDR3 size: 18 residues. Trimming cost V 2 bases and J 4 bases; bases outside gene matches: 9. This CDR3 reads CASSPKGLAGVGGETQYF. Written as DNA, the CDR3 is TGTGCCAGCTCACCAAAGGGACTAGCGGGAGTAGGGGGAGAGACCCAGTACTTC.

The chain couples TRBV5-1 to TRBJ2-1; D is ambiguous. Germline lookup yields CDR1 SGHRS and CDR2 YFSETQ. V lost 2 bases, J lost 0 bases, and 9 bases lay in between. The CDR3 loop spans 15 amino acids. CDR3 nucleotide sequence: TGCGCCAGCAGCTTAGCGATGAGCTCCTACAATGAGCAGTTCTTC. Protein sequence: CASSLAMSSYNEQFF.

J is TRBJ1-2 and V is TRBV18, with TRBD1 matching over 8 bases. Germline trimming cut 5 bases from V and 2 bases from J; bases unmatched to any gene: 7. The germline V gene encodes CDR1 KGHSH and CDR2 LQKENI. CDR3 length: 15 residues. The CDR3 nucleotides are TGTGCCAGCTCAGCCGCGGGACAGGCCAACTATGGCTACACCTTC. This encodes CASSAAGQANYGYTF.

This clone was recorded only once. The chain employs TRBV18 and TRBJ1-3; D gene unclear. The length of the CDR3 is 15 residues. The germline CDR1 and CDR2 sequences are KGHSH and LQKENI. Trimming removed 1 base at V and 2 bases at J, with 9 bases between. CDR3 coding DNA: TGTGCCAGCTCACCACGGAAAGCCGCTGGAAACACCATATATTTT. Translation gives CASSPRKAAGNTIYF.

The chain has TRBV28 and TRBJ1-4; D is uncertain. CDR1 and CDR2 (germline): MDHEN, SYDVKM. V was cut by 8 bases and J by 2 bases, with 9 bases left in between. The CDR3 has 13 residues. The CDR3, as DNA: TGTGCCAGCCAAAGGACCACTAATGAAAAACTGTTTTTT. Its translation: CASQRTTNEKLFF.

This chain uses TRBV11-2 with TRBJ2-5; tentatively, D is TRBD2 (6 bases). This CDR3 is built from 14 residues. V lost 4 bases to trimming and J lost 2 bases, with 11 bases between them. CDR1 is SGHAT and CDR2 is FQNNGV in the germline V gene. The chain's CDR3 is CASSSSGLQETQYF. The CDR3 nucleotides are TGTGCCAGCAGCTCCTCGGGACTTCAAGAGACCCAGTACTTC.

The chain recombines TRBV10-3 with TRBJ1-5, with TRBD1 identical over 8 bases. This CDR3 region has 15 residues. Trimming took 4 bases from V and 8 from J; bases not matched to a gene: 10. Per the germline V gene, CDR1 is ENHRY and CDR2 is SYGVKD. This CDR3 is CAISVRQGYLEPQHF. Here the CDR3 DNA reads TGTGCCATCAGTGTTCGACAGGGGTATTTGGAGCCCCAGCATTTT.

The CDR3 DNA reads TGTGCCACCAGCAGAGATATTGGTATAGCGGGCTCCTACAATGAGCAGTTCTTC. It encodes CATSRDIGIAGSYNEQFF. The genes are TRBV15 and TRBJ2-1, with TRBD2 matching 7 bases. CDR3 length: 18 residues. With 0 bases clipped from V and 0 bases from J, the junction kept 8 bases outside the gene matches. Germline CDR1 and CDR2: LNHNV and YYDKDF (reference sequence).

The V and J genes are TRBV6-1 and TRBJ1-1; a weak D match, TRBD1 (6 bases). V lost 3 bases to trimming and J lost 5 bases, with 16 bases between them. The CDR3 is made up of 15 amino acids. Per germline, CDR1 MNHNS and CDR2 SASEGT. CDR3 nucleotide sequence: TGTGCCAGCAGTGACGGGTGGGGGCGCGGGACTGAAGCTTTCTTT. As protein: CASSDGWGRGTEAFF.

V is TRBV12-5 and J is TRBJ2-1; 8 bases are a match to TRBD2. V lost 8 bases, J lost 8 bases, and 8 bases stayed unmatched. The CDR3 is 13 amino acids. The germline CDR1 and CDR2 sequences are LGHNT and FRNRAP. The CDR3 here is CASMIGRADEQFF. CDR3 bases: TGTGCTAGTATGATCGGGAGGGCCGATGAGCAGTTCTTC.

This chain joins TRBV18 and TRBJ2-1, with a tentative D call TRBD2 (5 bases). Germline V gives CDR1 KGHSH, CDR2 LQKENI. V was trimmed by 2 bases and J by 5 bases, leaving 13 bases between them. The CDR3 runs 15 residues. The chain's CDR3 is CASSPGRGTNNEQFF. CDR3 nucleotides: TGTGCCAGCTCACCAGGCCGGGGTACTAACAATGAGCAGTTCTTC. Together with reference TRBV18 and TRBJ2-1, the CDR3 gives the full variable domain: NAGVMQNPRHLVRRRGQEARLRCSPMKGHSHVYWYRQLPEEGLKFMVYLQKENIIDESGMPKERFSAEFPKEGPSILRIQQVVRGDSAAYFCASSPGRGTNNEQFFGPGTRLTVL.

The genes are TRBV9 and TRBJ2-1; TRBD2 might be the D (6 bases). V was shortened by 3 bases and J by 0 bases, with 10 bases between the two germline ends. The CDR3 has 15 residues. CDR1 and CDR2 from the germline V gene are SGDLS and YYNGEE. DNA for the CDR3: TGTGCCAGCAGCGATAGCGGAGACTCCTACAATGAGCAGTTCTTC. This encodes CASSDSGDSYNEQFF.

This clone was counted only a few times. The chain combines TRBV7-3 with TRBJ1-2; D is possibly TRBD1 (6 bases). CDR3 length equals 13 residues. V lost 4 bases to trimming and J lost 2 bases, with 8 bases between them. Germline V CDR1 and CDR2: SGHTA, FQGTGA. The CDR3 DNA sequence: TGTGCCAGCAGCTACGGACAGAACTATGGCTACACCTTC. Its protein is CASSYGQNYGYTF.

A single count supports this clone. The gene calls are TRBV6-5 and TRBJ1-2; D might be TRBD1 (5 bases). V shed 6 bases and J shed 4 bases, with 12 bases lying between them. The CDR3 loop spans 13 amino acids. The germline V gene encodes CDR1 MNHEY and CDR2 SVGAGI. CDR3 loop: CASSCRDCYGYTF. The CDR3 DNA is TGTGCCAGCAGCTGCAGGGATTGCTATGGCTACACCTTC.